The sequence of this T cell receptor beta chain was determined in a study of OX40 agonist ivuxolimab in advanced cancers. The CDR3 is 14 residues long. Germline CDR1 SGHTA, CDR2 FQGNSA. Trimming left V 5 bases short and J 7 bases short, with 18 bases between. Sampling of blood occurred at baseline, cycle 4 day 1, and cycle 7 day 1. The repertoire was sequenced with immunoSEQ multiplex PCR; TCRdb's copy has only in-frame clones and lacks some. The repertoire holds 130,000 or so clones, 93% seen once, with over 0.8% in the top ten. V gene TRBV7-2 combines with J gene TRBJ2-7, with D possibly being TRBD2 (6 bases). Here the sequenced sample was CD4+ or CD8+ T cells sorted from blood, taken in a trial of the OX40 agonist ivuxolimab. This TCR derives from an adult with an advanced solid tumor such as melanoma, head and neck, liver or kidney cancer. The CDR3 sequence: CASSTTSFQGEQYF. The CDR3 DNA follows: TGTGCCAGCAGCACAACTAGCTTCCAGGGAGAGCAGTACTTC.